These T cell receptor beta chains were read from a single sample in a study of blood T cell repertoires in COVID-19. Method: immunoSEQ multiplex PCR; TCRdb's copy keeps in-frame clones and lacks some. The sample consists of about 120,000 clones, around 86% of them appearing once. Sequencing used peripheral blood. The receptors originated from a man older than 75 with acute or convalescent COVID-19. CDR3s include the opening cysteine and the closing phenylalanine or tryptophan. The order of the fields is clone size, D gene, J gene, V gene, CDR3 DNA, CDR3 protein. The D gene is left open where the match is weak. Only some rows state a clone size, as once, few, many or a class for expanded clones.

size: .; D: TRBD1; J: TRBJ1-3; V: TRBV27; DNA: TGTGCCAGCAGCCTTACAGGGGTCTCTGGAAACACCATATATTTT; CDR3: CASSLTGVSGNTIYF
size: .; D: .; J: TRBJ2-7; V: TRBV6-1; DNA: TGTGCCAGCAGTGAAACTAGTGATTTCTACGAGCAGTACTTC; CDR3: CASSETSDFYEQYF
size: once; D: .; J: TRBJ1-5; V: TRBV20-1; DNA: TGCAGTGCTAGTAACCCTGGGAGATCTAGCAATCAGCCCCAGCATTTT; CDR3: CSASNPGRSSNQPQHF
size: .; D: .; J: TRBJ2-7; V: TRBV19; DNA: TGTGCCAGTAGTGTGCCCGGGCGGGGGCTTTGGGAGCAGTACTTC; CDR3: CASSVPGRGLWEQYF
size: .; D: .; J: TRBJ1-2; V: TRBV2; DNA: TGTGCCAGCAGTGAAGTGGGGGCCGGAGGCTACACCTTC; CDR3: CASSEVGAGGYTF
size: .; D: TRBD2; J: TRBJ2-1; V: TRBV27; DNA: TGTGCCAGCAGTGGAGCGCGGCGGGGGAATGGCAATGAGCAGTTCTTC; CDR3: CASSGARRGNGNEQFF
size: once; D: TRBD1; J: TRBJ1-5; V: TRBV6-5; DNA: TGTGCCAGCAGCGCCGGGACAGGGGGCAATCAGCCCCAGCATTTT; CDR3: CASSAGTGGNQPQHF
size: .; D: .; J: TRBJ1-4; V: TRBV11-2; DNA: TGTGCCAGCAGCTTAGCGCATCAGACAACTAATGAAAAACTGTTTTTT; CDR3: CASSLAHQTTNEKLFF
size: .; D: .; J: TRBJ1-6; V: TRBV11-3; DNA: TGTGCCAGCAGCTTAGCCGAGAATTCACCCCTCCACTTT; CDR3: CASSLAENSPLHF
size: few; D: .; J: TRBJ1-1; V: TRBV4-2; DNA: TGTGCCAGCAGCCAAGAGATCGCAGGGAACACTGAAGCTTTCTTT; CDR3: CASSQEIAGNTEAFF
size: .; D: .; J: TRBJ1-6; V: TRBV27; DNA: TGTGCCAGCAACTCACAGGGTCCGTTTGCACCCCTCCACTTT; CDR3: CASNSQGPFAPLHF
size: .; D: .; J: TRBJ2-1; V: TRBV19; DNA: TGTGCCAGTCAAAAACGAGAGGGAACCGATGAGCAGTTCTTC; CDR3: CASQKREGTDEQFF
size: .; D: .; J: TRBJ1-4; V: TRBV13; DNA: TGTGCCAGCAGCCGCGGGGGAACTAATGAAAAACTGTTTTTT; CDR3: CASSRGGTNEKLFF
size: .; D: TRBD2; J: TRBJ2-3; V: TRBV7-8; DNA: TGTGCCAGCAGCTTAGGGACTAGCCCGACGCAGTATTTT; CDR3: CASSLGTSPTQYF
size: .; D: TRBD2; J: TRBJ2-3; V: TRBV30; DNA: TGTGCCTGGAGCCGACTAGCGGCTAGCACAGATACGCAGTATTTT; CDR3: CAWSRLAASTDTQYF
size: .; D: .; J: TRBJ1-2; V: TRBV3-1/TRBV3-2; DNA: TGTGCCAGCAGCCGGGGGGAGGGCTATGGCTACACCTTC; CDR3: CASSRGEGYGYTF
size: .; D: .; J: TRBJ2-5; V: TRBV3-1/TRBV3-2; DNA: TGTGCCAGCAGCTCGGAAGGCGCGGGACCGAGGGACTTC; CDR3: CASSSEGAGPRDF
size: .; D: TRBD2; J: TRBJ2-7; V: TRBV28; DNA: TGTGCCAGCAGTTCTGGGACTAGCGGGAGGTACGAGCAGTACTTC; CDR3: CASSSGTSGRYEQYF
size: .; D: .; J: TRBJ2-2; V: TRBV11-3; DNA: TGTGCCAGCACCCCCGGAGTAATGCACACCGGGGAGCTGTTTTTT; CDR3: CASTPGVMHTGELFF
size: .; D: .; J: TRBJ1-1; V: TRBV18; DNA: TGTGCCAGTCAGAATCAATGGAACACTGAAGCTTTCTTT; CDR3: CASQNQWNTEAFF
size: .; D: TRBD2; J: TRBJ2-1; V: TRBV7-2; DNA: TGTGCCAGCACCCTTAGGCTAGCGGGAGTAGCCAATGAGCAGTTCTTC; CDR3: CASTLRLAGVANEQFF
size: .; D: .; J: TRBJ2-3; V: TRBV19; DNA: TGTGCCTCCCGGAGTGCAAACACAGATACGCAGTATTTT; CDR3: CASRSANTDTQYF
size: .; D: .; J: TRBJ2-5; V: TRBV30; DNA: TGTGCCTGGACCCCCGTTACGGTTTTGGAGACCCAGTACTTC; CDR3: CAWTPVTVLETQYF
size: .; D: .; J: TRBJ2-2; V: TRBV19; DNA: TGTGCCAGTAGTATTCAGGGTGGGGCCGGGGAGCTGTTTTTT; CDR3: CASSIQGGAGELFF
size: .; D: .; J: TRBJ1-1; V: TRBV30; DNA: TGTGCCTGGAGGACTAGGGGGGGACTGTCGGGTGGGAACACTGAAGCTTTCTTT; CDR3: CAWRTRGGLSGGNTEAFF
size: .; D: TRBD1; J: TRBJ1-2; V: TRBV7-9; DNA: TGTGCCAGCAGCACCACTTTACAGGGGGCTGGTGGCTACACCTTC; CDR3: CASSTTLQGAGGYTF
size: .; D: TRBD2; J: TRBJ2-5; V: TRBV20-1; DNA: TGCAGTGCTAGTACCACCGGGGGGGCGGGGAAAGAGACCCAGTACTTC; CDR3: CSASTTGGAGKETQYF
size: .; D: TRBD1; J: TRBJ1-3; V: TRBV6-6; DNA: TGTGCCAGCAGTTCCCCGGGACAGGGGTATACCATATATTTT; CDR3: CASSSPGQGYTIYF
size: .; D: TRBD2; J: TRBJ2-6; V: TRBV2; DNA: TGTGCCAGCAGCCTACCCGGGACTAGCGGGAGGGAGGCTGGGGCCAACGTCCTGACTTTC; CDR3: CASSLPGTSGREAGANVLTF
size: .; D: TRBD1; J: TRBJ1-5; V: TRBV19; DNA: TGTGCCAGCGCCCCTGGGACAGGGGGAAGCAATCAGCCCCAGCATTTT; CDR3: CASAPGTGGSNQPQHF
size: few; D: .; J: TRBJ1-2; V: TRBV27; DNA: TGTGCCAGCAGTTCCGGGTCGACGTCCTATGGCTACACCTTC; CDR3: CASSSGSTSYGYTF
size: many; D: .; J: TRBJ2-1; V: TRBV9; DNA: TGTGCCAGCAGCGTAGACCCCTGGGGCGATGAGCAGTTCTTC; CDR3: CASSVDPWGDEQFF
size: .; D: .; J: TRBJ2-2; V: TRBV9; DNA: TGTGCCAGCAGCGTAGGGGTCAGCGTGAACACCGGGGAGCTGTTTTTT; CDR3: CASSVGVSVNTGELFF
size: once; D: .; J: TRBJ2-7; V: TRBV15; DNA: TGTGCCACCAGCAGAGCCTCCCGGGGCGAGCAGTACTTC; CDR3: CATSRASRGEQYF
size: .; D: TRBD1; J: TRBJ1-2; V: TRBV7-3; DNA: TGTGCCAGCAGCGAAACAGGGGACTATGGCTACACCTTC; CDR3: CASSETGDYGYTF
size: .; D: TRBD1; J: TRBJ1-4; V: TRBV9; DNA: TGTGCCAGCAGCACCGGGGACAGCCGAAGGGAAAAACTGTTTTTT; CDR3: CASSTGDSRREKLFF
size: .; D: .; J: TRBJ2-7; V: TRBV9; DNA: TGTGCCAGCAGCGTAGAACCAGGGGACCAACTTTACGAGCAGTACTTC; CDR3: CASSVEPGDQLYEQYF
size: .; D: .; J: TRBJ1-5; V: TRBV25-1; DNA: TGTGCCAGCAGCCCGGCGGGGAATAGCAATCAGCCCCAGCATTTT; CDR3: CASSPAGNSNQPQHF
size: .; D: .; J: TRBJ1-4; V: TRBV11-2; DNA: TGTGCCAGCAGCTTAAGGGGTGAAGAAAAACTGTTTTTT; CDR3: CASSLRGEEKLFF
size: .; D: .; J: TRBJ1-1; V: TRBV11-3; DNA: TGTGCCAGCAGCTCCACATCAGAAGCTTTCTTT; CDR3: CASSSTSEAFF
size: .; D: .; J: TRBJ1-1; V: TRBV29-1; DNA: TGCAGCGCTTACAGGGCGTCCACTGAAGCTTTCTTT; CDR3: CSAYRASTEAFF
size: .; D: .; J: TRBJ1-2; V: TRBV6-1; DNA: TGTGCCAGCAGTGAACCCCGACAGAAGAACTATGGCTACACCTTC; CDR3: CASSEPRQKNYGYTF
size: .; D: TRBD1; J: TRBJ2-1; V: TRBV24-1; DNA: TGTGCCACCAGTGATCCCCCGGGACAGGGTTACAATGAGCAGTTCTTC; CDR3: CATSDPPGQGYNEQFF
size: .; D: .; J: TRBJ2-5; V: TRBV28; DNA: TGTGCCAGCAGTCGAAAACAGGGGACTGGAAAGACCCAGTACTTC; CDR3: CASSRKQGTGKTQYF
size: once; D: .; J: TRBJ2-1; V: TRBV7-9; DNA: TGTGCCAGCAGCTTTTCCTCGCCCAGCGGAGACAATGAGCAGTTCTTC; CDR3: CASSFSSPSGDNEQFF
size: .; D: .; J: TRBJ2-1; V: TRBV7-2; DNA: TGTGCCAGCAGCTATGGGTCGGGGGGCGAATTCTACAATGAGCAGTTCTTC; CDR3: CASSYGSGGEFYNEQFF
size: .; D: TRBD2; J: TRBJ2-5; V: TRBV11-3; DNA: TGTGCCAGCAGCGCGGGGGAGAAGGAGACCCAGTACTTC; CDR3: CASSAGEKETQYF
size: .; D: .; J: TRBJ1-2; V: TRBV6-1; DNA: TGTGCCAGCAGTGCGCACCCATCCCCCATGCGAGGGAGTCATGGCTACACCTTC; CDR3: CASSAHPSPMRGSHGYTF
size: .; D: .; J: TRBJ2-5; V: TRBV5-1; DNA: TGCGCCAGCATGTCAGGCTCGTGGCCAGAGACCCAGTACTTC; CDR3: CASMSGSWPETQYF
size: .; D: .; J: TRBJ2-5; V: TRBV18; DNA: TGTGCCAGCTCACCATCCAGGGTCGAGACCCAGTACTTC; CDR3: CASSPSRVETQYF
size: .; D: TRBD2; J: TRBJ2-2; V: TRBV28; DNA: TGTGCCAGCAGCTCCCCCGGGACTAGCGGGAGATGGGACACCGGGGAGCTGTTTTTT; CDR3: CASSSPGTSGRWDTGELFF
size: .; D: .; J: TRBJ1-1; V: TRBV15; DNA: TGTGCCACCAGGCCCCGAGGACTTCAATACACTGAAGCTTTCTTT; CDR3: CATRPRGLQYTEAFF
size: few; D: .; J: TRBJ1-1; V: TRBV18; DNA: TGTGCCAGCTCACCTAAAACAGGGTCGGACACTGAAGCTTTCTTT; CDR3: CASSPKTGSDTEAFF
size: few; D: .; J: TRBJ1-6; V: TRBV2; DNA: TGTGCCAGCACTACGCGGGCGGGGGGTACACCCCTCCACTTT; CDR3: CASTTRAGGTPLHF
size: .; D: TRBD1; J: TRBJ1-2; V: TRBV10-3; DNA: TGTGCCATCAGTGAAGACAGGGCCTACACCTTC; CDR3: CAISEDRAYTF
size: .; D: TRBD1; J: TRBJ1-2; V: TRBV10-3; DNA: TGTGCCATCAGTGAAGTAGGTTTGGGACAGGGGCACTATGGCTACACCTTC; CDR3: CAISEVGLGQGHYGYTF
size: once; D: .; J: TRBJ1-1; V: TRBV5-1; DNA: TGCGCCAGCAGCTCAGTTGGCAGCGGAAGCACTGAAGCTTTCTTT; CDR3: CASSSVGSGSTEAFF
size: .; D: TRBD1; J: TRBJ1-1; V: TRBV7-9; DNA: TGTGCCAGCAGCTACACAGGGGCAGGCACTGAAGCTTTCTTT; CDR3: CASSYTGAGTEAFF
size: .; D: TRBD2; J: TRBJ2-1; V: TRBV25-1; DNA: TGTGCCAGCAGGGGTGGACTAGCGGGGAAAAACAATGAGCAGTTCTTC; CDR3: CASRGGLAGKNNEQFF